This T cell receptor (beta chain) was observed in a study of CD8 T cells in ankylosing spondylitis. Notes on the study in general: Certain motif variants had earlier been reported in reactive arthritis synovial fluid and blood. It appeared that ankylosing spondylitis blood was characterized by a TCR beta motif of several highly homologous variants. Disease-linked clones displayed a CD8+ phenotype and appeared relatively rarely in peripheral blood.

As concerns this clonotype: Its target is unknown.

Each CDR3 protein gets one entry after TCRdb re-called the 5' RACE reads with MiXCR. The profile shows roughly 90,000 distinct CDR3 sequences, around 8.3% of them singletons. CDR1 and CDR2 (germline): SGHVS, FQNEAQ. The CDR3 has 17 residues. V was pared by 2 bases and J by 9 bases, with 13 bases of the junction left unmatched. The gene calls are TRBV7-8 and TRBJ2-1; 10 nucleotides line up with TRBD2. The TCR originated in a male donor with ankylosing spondylitis. Sequenced input: blood, either unsorted or a sorted T cell fraction (not recorded which). CDR3 nucleotides: TGTGCCAGCAGCTTAATTCCTAGCGGGAGTCAGTGGGGTGAGCAGTTCTTC. Translating gives CASSLIPSGSQWGEQFF.